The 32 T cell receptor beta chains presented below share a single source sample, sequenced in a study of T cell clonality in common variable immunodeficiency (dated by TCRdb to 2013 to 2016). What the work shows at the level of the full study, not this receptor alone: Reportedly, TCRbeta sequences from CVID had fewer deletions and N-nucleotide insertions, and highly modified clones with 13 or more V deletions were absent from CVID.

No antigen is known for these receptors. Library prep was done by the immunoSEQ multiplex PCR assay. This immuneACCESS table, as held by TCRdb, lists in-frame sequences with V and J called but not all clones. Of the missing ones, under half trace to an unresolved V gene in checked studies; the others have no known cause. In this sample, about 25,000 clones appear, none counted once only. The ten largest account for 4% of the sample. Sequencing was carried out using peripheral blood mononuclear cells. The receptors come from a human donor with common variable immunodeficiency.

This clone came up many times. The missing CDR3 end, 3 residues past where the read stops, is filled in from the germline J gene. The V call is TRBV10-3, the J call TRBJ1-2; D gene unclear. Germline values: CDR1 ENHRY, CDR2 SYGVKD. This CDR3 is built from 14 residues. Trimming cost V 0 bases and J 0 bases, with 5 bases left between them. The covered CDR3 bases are TGTGCCATCAGTGAGTCCACAGCTAACTATGGC. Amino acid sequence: CAISESTANYG. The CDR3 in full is CAISESTANYGYTF.

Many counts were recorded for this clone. Here the CDR3 reads CASSFATGDRSPLHF. The sequenced CDR3 bases are TGTGCCAGCAGTTTCGCCACAGGGGATCGATCACCC. This rearrangement joins TRBV28 to TRBJ1-6; 7 bases agree with TRBD1. The CDR3 end is not reached by the read, which stops 3 residues before it; the germline J gene fills it in. This CDR3 has 15 amino acids. J was trimmed by 10 bases and V by 3 bases; bases with no gene match: 9. From germline, CDR1 is MDHEN and CDR2 SYDVKM.

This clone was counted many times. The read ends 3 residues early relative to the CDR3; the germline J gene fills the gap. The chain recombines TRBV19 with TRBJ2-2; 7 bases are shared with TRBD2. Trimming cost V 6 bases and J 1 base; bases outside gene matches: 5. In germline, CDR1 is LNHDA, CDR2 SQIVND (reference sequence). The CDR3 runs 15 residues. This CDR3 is CASRTGGMNTGELFF. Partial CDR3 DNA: TGTGCCAGTAGGACCGGGGGGATGAACACCGGGGAG.

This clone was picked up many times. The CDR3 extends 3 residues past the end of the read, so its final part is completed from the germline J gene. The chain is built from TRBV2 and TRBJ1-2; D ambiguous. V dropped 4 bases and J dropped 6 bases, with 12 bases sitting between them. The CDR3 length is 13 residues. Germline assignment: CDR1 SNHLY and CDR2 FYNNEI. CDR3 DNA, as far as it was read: TGTGCCAGCAGTGTACTGGATCGGGATGGC. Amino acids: CASSVLDRDG. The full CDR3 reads CASSVLDRDGYTF.

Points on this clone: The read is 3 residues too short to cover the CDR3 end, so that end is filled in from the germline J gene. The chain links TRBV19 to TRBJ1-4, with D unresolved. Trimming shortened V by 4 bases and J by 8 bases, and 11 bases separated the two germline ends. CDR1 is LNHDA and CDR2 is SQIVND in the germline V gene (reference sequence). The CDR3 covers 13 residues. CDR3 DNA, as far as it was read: TGTGCCAGTAGTACCCCCACTTACGAAAAA. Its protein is CASSTPTYEK. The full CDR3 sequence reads CASSTPTYEKLFF.

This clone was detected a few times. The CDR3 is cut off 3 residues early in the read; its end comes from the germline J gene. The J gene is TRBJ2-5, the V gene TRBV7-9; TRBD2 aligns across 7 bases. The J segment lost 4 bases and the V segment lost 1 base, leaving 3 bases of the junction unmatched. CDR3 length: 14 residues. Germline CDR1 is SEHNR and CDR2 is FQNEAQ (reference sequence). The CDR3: CASSLGTSRETQYF. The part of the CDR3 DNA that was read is TGTGCCAGCAGCTTAGGGACTAGTCGAGAGACC.

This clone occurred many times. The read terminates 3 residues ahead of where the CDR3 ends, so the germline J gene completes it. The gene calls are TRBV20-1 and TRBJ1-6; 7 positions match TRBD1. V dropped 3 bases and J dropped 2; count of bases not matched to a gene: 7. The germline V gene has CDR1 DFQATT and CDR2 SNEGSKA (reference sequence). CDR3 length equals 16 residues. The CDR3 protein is CSASRPGQTYNSPLHF. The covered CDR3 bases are TGCAGTGCTAGCCGGCCGGGACAGACCTATAATTCACCC.

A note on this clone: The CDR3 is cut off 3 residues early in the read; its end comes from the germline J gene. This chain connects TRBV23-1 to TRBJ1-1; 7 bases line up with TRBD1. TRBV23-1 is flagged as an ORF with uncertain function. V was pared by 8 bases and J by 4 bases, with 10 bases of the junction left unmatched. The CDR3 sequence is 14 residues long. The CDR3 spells CASGGGEIFTEAFF. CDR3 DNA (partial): TGCGCCAGCGGAGGGGGCGAGATCTTCACTGAA.

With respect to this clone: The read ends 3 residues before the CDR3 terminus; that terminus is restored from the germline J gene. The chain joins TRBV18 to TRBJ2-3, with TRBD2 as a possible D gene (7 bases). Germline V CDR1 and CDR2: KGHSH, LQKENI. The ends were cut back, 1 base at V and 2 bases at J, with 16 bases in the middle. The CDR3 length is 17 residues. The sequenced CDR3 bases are TGTGCCAGCTCACCACGGTCACAGGGAGGGTCCACAGATACG. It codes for CASSPRSQGGSTDT. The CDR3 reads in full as CASSPRSQGGSTDTQYF.

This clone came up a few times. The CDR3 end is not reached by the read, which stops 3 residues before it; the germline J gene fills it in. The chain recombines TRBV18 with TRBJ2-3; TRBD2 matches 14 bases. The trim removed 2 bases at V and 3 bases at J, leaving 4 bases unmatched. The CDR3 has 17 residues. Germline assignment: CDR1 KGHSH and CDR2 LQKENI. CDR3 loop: CASSPKGTSGSTDTQYF. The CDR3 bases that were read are TGTGCCAGCTCACCAAAAGGGACTAGCGGGAGTACAGATACG.

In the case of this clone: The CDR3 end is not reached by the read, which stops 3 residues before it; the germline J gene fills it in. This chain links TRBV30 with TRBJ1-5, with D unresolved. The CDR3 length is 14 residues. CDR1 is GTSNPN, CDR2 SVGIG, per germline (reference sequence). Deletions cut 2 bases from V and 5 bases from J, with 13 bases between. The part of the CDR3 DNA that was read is TGTGCCTGGAGTAAGCGGGCCCCCCATCAGCCC. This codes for CAWSKRAPHQP. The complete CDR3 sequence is CAWSKRAPHQPQHF.

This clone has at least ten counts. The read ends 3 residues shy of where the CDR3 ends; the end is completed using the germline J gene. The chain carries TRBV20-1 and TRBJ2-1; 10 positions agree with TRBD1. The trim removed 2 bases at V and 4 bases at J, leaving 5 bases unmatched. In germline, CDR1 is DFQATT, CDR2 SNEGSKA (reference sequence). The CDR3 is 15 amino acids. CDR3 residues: CSARSRDRGYNEQFF. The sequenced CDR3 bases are TGCAGTGCTAGAAGCCGGGACAGGGGTTACAATGAG.

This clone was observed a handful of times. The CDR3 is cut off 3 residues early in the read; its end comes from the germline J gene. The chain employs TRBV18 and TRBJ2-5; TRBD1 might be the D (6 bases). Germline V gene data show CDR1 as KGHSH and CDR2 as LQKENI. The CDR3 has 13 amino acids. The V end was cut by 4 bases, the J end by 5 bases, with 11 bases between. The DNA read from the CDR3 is TGTGCCAGCTCACTTCAGGGGTGGGAGACC. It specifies CASSLQGWET. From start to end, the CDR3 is CASSLQGWETQYF. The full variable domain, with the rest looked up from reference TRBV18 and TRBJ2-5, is NAGVMQNPRHLVRRRGQEARLRCSPMKGHSHVYWYRQLPEEGLKFMVYLQKENIIDESGMPKERFSAEFPKEGPSILRIQQVVRGDSAAYFCASSLQGWETQYFGPGTRLLVL.

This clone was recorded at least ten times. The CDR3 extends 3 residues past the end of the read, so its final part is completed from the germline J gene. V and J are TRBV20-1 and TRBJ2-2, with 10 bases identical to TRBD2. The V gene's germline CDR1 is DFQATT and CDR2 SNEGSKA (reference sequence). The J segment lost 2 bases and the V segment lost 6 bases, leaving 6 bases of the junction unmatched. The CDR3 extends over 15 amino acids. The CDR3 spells CSAKLAGVNTGELFF. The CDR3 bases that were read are TGCAGTGCGAAGCTAGCGGGAGTTAACACCGGGGAG.

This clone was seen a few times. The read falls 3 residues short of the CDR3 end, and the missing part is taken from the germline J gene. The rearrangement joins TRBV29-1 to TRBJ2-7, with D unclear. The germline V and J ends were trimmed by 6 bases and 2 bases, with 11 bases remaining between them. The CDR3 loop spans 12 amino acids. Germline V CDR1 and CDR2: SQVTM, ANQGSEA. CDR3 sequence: CSVSFAAYEQYF. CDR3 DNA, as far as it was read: TGCAGCGTGAGTTTTGCGGCCTACGAG.

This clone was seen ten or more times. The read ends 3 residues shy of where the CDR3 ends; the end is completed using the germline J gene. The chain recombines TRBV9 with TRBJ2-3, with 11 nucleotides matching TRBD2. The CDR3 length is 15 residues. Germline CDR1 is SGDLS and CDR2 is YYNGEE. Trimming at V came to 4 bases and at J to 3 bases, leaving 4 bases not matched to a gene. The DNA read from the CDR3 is TGTGCCAGCAGCCGGACTAGCGGGTCAACAGATACG. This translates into CASSRTSGSTDT. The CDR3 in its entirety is CASSRTSGSTDTQYF.

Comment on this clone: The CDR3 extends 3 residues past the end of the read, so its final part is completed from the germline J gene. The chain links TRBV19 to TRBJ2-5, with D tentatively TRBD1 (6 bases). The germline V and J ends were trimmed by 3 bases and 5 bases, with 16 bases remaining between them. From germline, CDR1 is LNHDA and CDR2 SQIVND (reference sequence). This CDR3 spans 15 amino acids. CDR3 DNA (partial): TGTGCCAGTAGTATGCAACAGGGTCGCCGCGAGACC. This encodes CASSMQQGRRET. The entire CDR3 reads CASSMQQGRRETQYF.

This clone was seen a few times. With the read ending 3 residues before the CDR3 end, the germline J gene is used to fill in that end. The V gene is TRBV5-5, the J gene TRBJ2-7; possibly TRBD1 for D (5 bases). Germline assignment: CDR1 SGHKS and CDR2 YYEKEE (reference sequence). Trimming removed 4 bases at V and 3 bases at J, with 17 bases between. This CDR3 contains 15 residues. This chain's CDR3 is CASSMDTESFYEQYF. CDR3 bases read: TGTGCCAGCAGCATGGACACCGAAAGTTTCTACGAG.

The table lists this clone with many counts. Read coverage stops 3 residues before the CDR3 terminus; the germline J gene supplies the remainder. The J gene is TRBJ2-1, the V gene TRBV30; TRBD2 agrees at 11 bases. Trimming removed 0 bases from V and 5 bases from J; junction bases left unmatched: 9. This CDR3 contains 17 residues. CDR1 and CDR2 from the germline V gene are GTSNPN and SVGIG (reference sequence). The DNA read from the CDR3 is TGTGCCTGGAGTGTACAGACTAGCGGGATGTTACACAATGAG. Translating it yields CAWSVQTSGMLHNE. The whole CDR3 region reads CAWSVQTSGMLHNEQFF.

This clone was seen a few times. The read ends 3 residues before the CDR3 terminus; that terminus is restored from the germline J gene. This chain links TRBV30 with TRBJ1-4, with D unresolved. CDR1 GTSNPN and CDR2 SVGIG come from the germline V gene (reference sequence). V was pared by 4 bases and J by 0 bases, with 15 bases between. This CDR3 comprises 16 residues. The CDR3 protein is CAWIPLNSATNEKLFF. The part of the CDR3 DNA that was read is TGTGCCTGGATCCCCTTAAATTCTGCAACTAATGAAAAA. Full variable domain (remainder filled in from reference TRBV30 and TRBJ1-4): SQTIHQWPATLVQPVGSPLSLECTVEGTSNPNLYWYRQAAGRGLQLLFYSVGIGQISSEVPQNLSASRPQDRQFILSSKKLLLSDSGFYLCAWIPLNSATNEKLFFGSGTQLSVL.

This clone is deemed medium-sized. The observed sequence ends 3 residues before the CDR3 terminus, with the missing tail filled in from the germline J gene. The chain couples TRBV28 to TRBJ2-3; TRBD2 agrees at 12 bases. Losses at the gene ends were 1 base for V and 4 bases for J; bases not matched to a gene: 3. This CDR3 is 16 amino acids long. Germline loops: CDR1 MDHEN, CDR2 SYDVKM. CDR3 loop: CASSLLTSGRSDTQYF. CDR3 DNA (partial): TGTGCCAGCAGTTTATTGACTAGCGGGAGATCAGATACG.

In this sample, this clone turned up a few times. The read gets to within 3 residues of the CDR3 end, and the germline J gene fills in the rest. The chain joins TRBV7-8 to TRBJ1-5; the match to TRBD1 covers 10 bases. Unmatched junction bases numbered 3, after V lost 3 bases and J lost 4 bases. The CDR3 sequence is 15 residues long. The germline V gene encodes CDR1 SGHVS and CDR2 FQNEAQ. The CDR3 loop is CASSLADRGNQPQHF. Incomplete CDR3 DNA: TGTGCCAGCAGCTTGGCGGACAGGGGGAATCAGCCC. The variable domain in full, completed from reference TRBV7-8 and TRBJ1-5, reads GAGVSQSPRYKVAKRGQDVALRCDPISGHVSLFWYQQALGQGPEFLTYFQNEAQLDKSGLPSDRFFAERPEGSVSTLKIQRTQQEDSAVYLCASSLADRGNQPQHFGDGTRLSIL.

The CDR3 region is CASSPPLRTAVYEQYF. Incomplete CDR3 DNA: TGTGCCAGCTCACCACCTCTCAGGACAGCGGTCTACGAG. The V call is TRBV18, the J call TRBJ2-7, with D tentatively TRBD1 (6 bases). The read terminates 3 residues ahead of where the CDR3 ends, so the germline J gene completes it. Germline V CDR1 and CDR2: KGHSH, LQKENI. Trimming stripped 0 bases from V and 3 bases from J, with 15 bases between. The CDR3 runs to 16 residues.

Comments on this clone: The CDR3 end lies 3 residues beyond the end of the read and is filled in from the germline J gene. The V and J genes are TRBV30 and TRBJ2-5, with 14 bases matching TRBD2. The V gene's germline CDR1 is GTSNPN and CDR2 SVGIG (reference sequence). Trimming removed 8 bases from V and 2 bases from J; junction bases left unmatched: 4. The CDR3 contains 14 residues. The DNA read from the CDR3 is TGTGCCGGGACTAGCGGGAGACTACAAGAGACC. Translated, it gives CAGTSGRLQET. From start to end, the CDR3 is CAGTSGRLQETQYF.

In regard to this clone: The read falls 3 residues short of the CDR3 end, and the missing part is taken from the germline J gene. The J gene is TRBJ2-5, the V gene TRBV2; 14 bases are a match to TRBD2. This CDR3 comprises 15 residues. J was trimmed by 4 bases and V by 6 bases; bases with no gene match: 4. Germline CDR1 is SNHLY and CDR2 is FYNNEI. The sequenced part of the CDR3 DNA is TGTGCCAGCAGAGCCGGGACTAGCGGGAGAGAGACC. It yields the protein CASRAGTSGRET. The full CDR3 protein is CASRAGTSGRETQYF. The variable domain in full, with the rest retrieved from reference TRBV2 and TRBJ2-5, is EPEVTQTPSHQVTQMGQEVILRCVPISNHLYFYWYRQILGQKVEFLVSFYNNEISEKSEIFDDQFSVERPDGSNFTLKIRSTKLEDSAMYFCASRAGTSGRETQYFGPGTRLLVL.

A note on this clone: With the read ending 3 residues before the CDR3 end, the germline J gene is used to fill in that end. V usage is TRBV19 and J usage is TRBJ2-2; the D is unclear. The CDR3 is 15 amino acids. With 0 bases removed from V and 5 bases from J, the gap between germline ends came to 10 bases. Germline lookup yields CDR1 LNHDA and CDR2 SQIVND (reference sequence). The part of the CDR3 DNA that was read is TGTGCCAGTAGTATAGAACGGGTTGGGACCGGGGAG. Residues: CASSIERVGTGE. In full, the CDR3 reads CASSIERVGTGELFF. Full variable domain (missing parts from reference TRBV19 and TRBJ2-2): DGGITQSPKYLFRKEGQNVTLSCEQNLNHDAMYWYRQDPGQGLRLIYYSQIVNDFQKGDIAEGYSVSREKKESFPLTVTSAQKNPTAFYLCASSIERVGTGELFFGEGSRLTVL.

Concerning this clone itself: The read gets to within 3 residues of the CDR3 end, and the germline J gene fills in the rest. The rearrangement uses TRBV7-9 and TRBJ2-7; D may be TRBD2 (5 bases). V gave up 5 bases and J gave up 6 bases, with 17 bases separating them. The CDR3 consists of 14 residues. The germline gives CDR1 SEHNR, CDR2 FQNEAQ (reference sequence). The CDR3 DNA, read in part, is TGTGCCAGCAGCCCTCAGGCGGGCAGGAGCGAG. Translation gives CASSPQAGRSE. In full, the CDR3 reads CASSPQAGRSEQYF.

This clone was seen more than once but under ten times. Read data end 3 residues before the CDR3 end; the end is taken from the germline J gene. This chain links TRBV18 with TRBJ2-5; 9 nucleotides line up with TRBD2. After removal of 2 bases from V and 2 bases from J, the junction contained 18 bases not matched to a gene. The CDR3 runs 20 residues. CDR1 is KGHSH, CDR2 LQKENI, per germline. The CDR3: CASSPSNGPLKREDQETQYF. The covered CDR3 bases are TGTGCCAGCTCACCATCGAATGGCCCCCTAAAGCGGGAGGATCAAGAGACC. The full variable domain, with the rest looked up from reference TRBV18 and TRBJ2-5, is NAGVMQNPRHLVRRRGQEARLRCSPMKGHSHVYWYRQLPEEGLKFMVYLQKENIIDESGMPKERFSAEFPKEGPSILRIQQVVRGDSAAYFCASSPSNGPLKREDQETQYFGPGTRLLVL.

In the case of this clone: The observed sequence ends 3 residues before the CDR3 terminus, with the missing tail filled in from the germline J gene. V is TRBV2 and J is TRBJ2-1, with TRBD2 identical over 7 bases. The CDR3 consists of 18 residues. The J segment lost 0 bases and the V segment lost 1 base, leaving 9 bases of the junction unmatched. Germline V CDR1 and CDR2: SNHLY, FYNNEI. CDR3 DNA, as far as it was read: TGTGCCAGCAGTGAAGAGGGTTGGCGGGGGAGCTCCTACAATGAG. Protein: CASSEEGWRGSSYNE. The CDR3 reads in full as CASSEEGWRGSSYNEQFF.

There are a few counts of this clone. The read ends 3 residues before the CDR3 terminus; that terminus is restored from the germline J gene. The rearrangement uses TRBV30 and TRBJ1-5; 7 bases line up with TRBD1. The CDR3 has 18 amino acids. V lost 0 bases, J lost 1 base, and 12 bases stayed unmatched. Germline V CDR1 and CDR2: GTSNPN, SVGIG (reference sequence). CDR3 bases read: TGTGCCTGGAGTGTACCGAGACAGGGTGGTAGCAGCAATCAGCCC. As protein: CAWSVPRQGGSSNQP. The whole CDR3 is CAWSVPRQGGSSNQPQHF.

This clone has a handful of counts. The CDR3 bases that were read are TGTGCCAGTAGTATTCATTCAGGGGTTCAGCCC. It encodes CASSIHSGVQP. The full CDR3 protein is CASSIHSGVQPQHF. V gene TRBV19 combines with J gene TRBJ1-5, with D perhaps TRBD1 (6 bases). The CDR3 end falls 3 residues outside the read, so it is completed with the germline J gene. Deletions cut 3 bases from V and 6 bases from J, with 12 bases between. In germline, CDR1 is LNHDA, CDR2 SQIVND (reference sequence). This CDR3 contains 14 residues.

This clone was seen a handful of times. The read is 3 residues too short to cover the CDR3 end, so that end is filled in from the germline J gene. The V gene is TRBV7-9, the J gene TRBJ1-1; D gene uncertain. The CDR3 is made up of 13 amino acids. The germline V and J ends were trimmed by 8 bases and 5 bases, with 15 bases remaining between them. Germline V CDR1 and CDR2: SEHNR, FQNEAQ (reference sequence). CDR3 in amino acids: CASVGSLGTEAFF. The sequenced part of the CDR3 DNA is TGTGCCAGCGTCGGGTCCTTGGGTACTGAA.